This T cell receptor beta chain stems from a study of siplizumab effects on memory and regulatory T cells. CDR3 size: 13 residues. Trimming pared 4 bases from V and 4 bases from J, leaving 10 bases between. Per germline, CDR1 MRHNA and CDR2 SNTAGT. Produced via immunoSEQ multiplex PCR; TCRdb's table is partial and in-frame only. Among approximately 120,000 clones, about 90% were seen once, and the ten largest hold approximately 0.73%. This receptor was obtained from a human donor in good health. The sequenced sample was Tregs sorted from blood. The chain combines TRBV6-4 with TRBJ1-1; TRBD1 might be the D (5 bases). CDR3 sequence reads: CASSVGVGTEAFF. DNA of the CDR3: TGTGCCAGCAGTGTAGGGGTAGGCACTGAAGCTTTCTTT.